This TCR beta chain is drawn from a study of regulatory T cells in long-lasting Graves disease. Study-level background: Over-5-year antithyroid drug use with positive TSH receptor antibodies defined persistent Graves' disease in the study. Study conclusions and caveats: Accuracy might have suffered from few samples.

V was trimmed by 5 bases and J by 2 bases, leaving 12 bases between them. Looked up from germline, CDR1 is MNHEY and CDR2 is SMNVEV (reference sequence). CDR3 size: 14 residues. Sequencing libraries for TCR beta were prepared with iRepertoire HTBI primers and Arm-PCR of CDR3 regions. TCRdb analysed the multiplex PCR reads with MiXCR anew, one entry per CDR3 protein. The sample yields 650,000 to 850,000 distinct CDR3 sequences, about 30% seen once. The sample's time point: persistent/refractory GD, antithyroid drugs over 5 years with positive TRAb. There was RNA extracted from PBMCs, and the TCR library was made from it. This clonotype was picked up many times. Its antigen is unidentified.

This sample comprised peripheral blood mononuclear cells (PBMCs), obtained when the disease was refractory, from a patient treated with antithyroid drugs. The V and J genes are TRBV27 and TRBJ1-2; a weak D match, TRBD1 (5 bases). The TCR was taken from a female donor with Graves disease. CDR3 in amino acids: CASSRDGINYGYTF. DNA for the CDR3: TGTGCCAGCAGTCGGGACGGAATAAACTATGGCTACACCTTC.